Below, 20 T cell receptor beta chains from the same sample are listed, as sequenced in a study of cytomegalovirus exposure and HLA in healthy donors. The PCR employed 60 Vbeta primers together with 13 Jbeta primers. The assay was immunoSEQ multiplex PCR, and TCRdb's table has in-frame clones only and misses some. The table has about 140,000 clones, approximately 79% seen once. Sequencing was done on a sample of PBMCs. The source is a woman aged 45-60 years in good health and CMV-seropositive.

This sequence joins TRBV19 and TRBJ2-5; 10 bases align to TRBD1. The CDR3 totals 17 residues. V was clipped by 7 bases and J by 4 bases; unmatched bases: 15. The germline V gene has CDR1 LNHDA and CDR2 SQIVND (reference sequence). The CDR3 nucleotides are TGTGCCAGTATGGCTTACGGGACAGGGGCTTTACGAGAGACCCAGTACTTC. This translates into CASMAYGTGALRETQYF.

V is TRBV5-1 and J is TRBJ2-7; the match to TRBD2 covers 9 bases. The germline V gene encodes CDR1 SGHRS and CDR2 YFSETQ. V was clipped by 4 bases and J by 0 bases; unmatched bases: 8. This CDR3 contains 16 residues. CDR3 amino acids: CASSRGSGGSSYEQYF. DNA of the CDR3: TGCGCCAGCAGCAGGGGGAGCGGGGGGTCCTCCTACGAGCAGTACTTC.

The chain employs TRBV4-3 and TRBJ2-1; 12 positions agree with TRBD2. V was pared by 5 bases and J by 5 bases, with 4 bases of the junction left unmatched. This CDR3 comprises 15 residues. Germline loops: CDR1 LGHNA, CDR2 YSLEER. The CDR3 region has the DNA TGCGCCAGCAGCAGAGGACTAGCGGGAAACAATGAGCAGTTCTTC. It yields the protein CASSRGLAGNNEQFF.

V is TRBV5-1 and J is TRBJ2-3; D might be TRBD1 (6 bases). There are 14 residues in the CDR3. Germline lookup yields CDR1 SGHRS and CDR2 YFSETQ. The germline V and J ends were trimmed by 2 bases and 6 bases, with 13 bases remaining between them. CDR3 in DNA: TGCGCCAGCAGCTTCAGGGGAAACGCGGATACGCAGTATTTT. Translating gives CASSFRGNADTQYF.

As regards this clone: Germline is not matched at one junction end, which may reflect a read error. Additional DNA sequences in this sample encode the identical CDR3. The CDR3 loop reads CASSYHLRYGYTF. The CDR3 region has the DNA TGCGCCAGCAGTTACCACCTTAGATATGGCTACACCTTC. The J gene is TRBJ1-2, the V gene TRBV28, with D uncertain. Germline V gene lookup returns CDR1 MDHEN and CDR2 SYDVKM. This CDR3 has 13 amino acids.

The table lists this clone with a count of one. The chain uses TRBV29-1 and TRBJ1-4; D ambiguous. This CDR3 is 12 amino acids long. In germline, CDR1 is SQVTM, CDR2 ANQGSEA. Between the trimmed V and J ends, which lost 3 bases and 8 bases, there was a span of 10 bases. The CDR3 region has the DNA TGCAGCGTTGAGGAGGGTAGAGAAAAACTGTTTTTT. It translates to CSVEEGREKLFF.

The chain couples TRBV2 to TRBJ1-2; tentatively, D is TRBD1 (6 bases). V dropped 4 bases and J dropped 7 bases, with 13 bases sitting between them. Germline V CDR1 and CDR2: SNHLY, FYNNEI. The CDR3 length is 13 residues. This chain's CDR3 is CASSVGGAVGYTF. The CDR3 nucleotides are TGTGCCAGCAGTGTTGGGGGGGCAGTTGGCTACACCTTC.

V usage is TRBV5-4 and J usage is TRBJ1-1, with 10 bases fitting TRBD1. Germline assignment: CDR1 SGHNT and CDR2 YYREEE (reference sequence). J gave up 3 bases and V 4 bases, and 9 bases lay outside the gene matches. This CDR3 has 16 amino acids. CDR3 sequence: CASSPTGGAGHTEAFF. In nucleotides, the CDR3 is TGTGCCAGCAGCCCGACAGGGGGCGCGGGTCACACTGAAGCTTTCTTT.

This CDR3 is CASSPGTLNTEAFF. CDR3 coding DNA: TGTGCCAGCAGCCCGGGGACATTGAACACTGAAGCTTTCTTT. V gene TRBV7-9 combines with J gene TRBJ1-1, with D possibly matching TRBD1 (6 bases). CDR1 is SEHNR, CDR2 FQNEAQ, per germline (reference sequence). V lost 5 bases and J 0 bases, leaving 10 bases between the germline ends. This CDR3 is 14 amino acids long. Full variable domain (remainder filled in from reference TRBV7-9 and TRBJ1-1): DTGVSQNPRHKITKRGQNVTFRCDPISEHNRLYWYRQTLGQGPEFLTYFQNEAQLEKSRLLSDRFSAERPKGSFSTLEIQRTEQGDSAMYLCASSPGTLNTEAFFGQGTRLTVV.

The rearrangement links TRBV4-1 to TRBJ2-3, with D tentatively TRBD2 (5 bases). Looked up from germline, CDR1 is MGHRA and CDR2 is YSYEKL. V lost 4 bases, J lost 2 bases, and 16 bases lay in between. The CDR3 is 16 amino acids. The CDR3 region has the DNA TGCGCCAGCAGCCGAACGGACTCTCCTAACACAGATACGCAGTATTTT. It codes for CASSRTDSPNTDTQYF.

The chain couples TRBV18 to TRBJ1-2; D not certain. V lost 3 bases to trimming and J lost 7 bases, with 12 bases between them. The CDR3 runs to 13 residues. Looked up from germline, CDR1 is KGHSH and CDR2 is LQKENI. The CDR3 DNA reads TGTGCCAGCTCACCTGGCGGTCCGGCTGGCTACACCTTC. As protein: CASSPGGPAGYTF.

This rearrangement joins TRBV28 to TRBJ1-5; 8 nucleotides line up with TRBD1. CDR3 length: 14 amino acids. With 2 bases clipped from V and 6 bases from J, the junction kept 3 bases outside the gene matches. Germline V gene data show CDR1 as MDHEN and CDR2 as SYDVKM. As DNA, the CDR3 is TGTGCCAGCAGTTTAGGACAGGGTGGTCAGCCCCAGCATTTT. Translating gives CASSLGQGGQPQHF.

V usage is TRBV28 and J usage is TRBJ1-6; TRBD1 aligns across 8 bases. Trimming removed 7 bases from V and 10 bases from J; junction bases left unmatched: 12. This CDR3 region has 15 residues. The germline CDR1 and CDR2 sequences are MDHEN and SYDVKM. The CDR3 loop is CASTGRTGQGSPLHF. Written as DNA, the CDR3 is TGTGCCAGCACCGGCAGGACAGGGCAAGGATCACCCCTCCACTTT.

V is TRBV5-1 and J is TRBJ2-5, with 9 bases fitting TRBD1. This CDR3 is built from 15 residues. Trimming at V came to 0 bases and at J to 4 bases, leaving 4 bases not matched to a gene. Per germline, CDR1 SGHRS and CDR2 YFSETQ. The CDR3, as DNA: TGCGCCAGCAGCTTGGGTGACAGGGGGGGAGAGACCCAGTACTTC. It is translated as CASSLGDRGGETQYF.

This clone was recorded a few times. The V and J genes are TRBV7-9 and TRBJ2-2; TRBD1 matches 7 bases. The length of the CDR3 is 15 residues. The germline gives CDR1 SEHNR, CDR2 FQNEAQ (reference sequence). Trimming removed 4 bases from V and 2 bases from J; junction bases left unmatched: 4. CDR3 protein: CASSSGQSNTGELFF. For the CDR3, the DNA is TGTGCCAGCAGCTCGGGACAGAGTAACACCGGGGAGCTGTTTTTT.

This clone showed up just a few times. The V call is TRBV28, the J call TRBJ2-5, with TRBD2 matching over 7 bases. Trimming cost V 1 base and J 5 bases; bases outside gene matches: 4. CDR1 is MDHEN and CDR2 is SYDVKM in the germline V gene. CDR3 size: 14 residues. The DNA for the CDR3 is TGTGCCAGCAGTTTATTCGGGGGGAGGGAGACCCAGTACTTC. Its translation: CASSLFGGRETQYF.

The chain recombines TRBV28 with TRBJ1-2, with D unresolved. The CDR3 consists of 17 residues. Trimming removed 6 bases from V and 5 bases from J, with 25 bases in between. Looked up from germline, CDR1 is MDHEN and CDR2 is SYDVKM. CDR3 bases: TGTGCCAGCAGCCTTCCCCTGGGGTTAGGTCGAGGGTATGGCTACACCTTC. Residues: CASSLPLGLGRGYGYTF.

The rearrangement uses TRBV4-3 and TRBJ2-5; possibly TRBD2 for D (7 bases). With 1 base removed from V and 5 bases from J, the gap between germline ends came to 17 bases. This CDR3 is 16 amino acids long. From germline, CDR1 is LGHNA and CDR2 YSLEER. The CDR3 reads CASSQVVGGGGETQYF. DNA for the CDR3: TGCGCCAGCAGCCAAGTAGTTGGGGGGGGCGGGGAGACCCAGTACTTC.

The genes are TRBV6-1 and TRBJ1-6, with D tentatively TRBD1 (6 bases). V lost 0 bases to trimming and J lost 10 bases, with 16 bases between them. The CDR3 consists of 16 residues. Germline V CDR1 and CDR2: MNHNS, SASEGT. The chain's CDR3 is CASSEALGGRGSPLHF. CDR3 bases: TGTGCCAGCAGTGAAGCGCTTGGGGGCAGGGGATCACCCCTCCACTTT.

With respect to this clone: Other DNA sequences within the sample encode an identical CDR3. The chain links TRBV27 to TRBJ2-3, with 7 bases aligning to TRBD2. CDR3 size: 13 residues. In germline, CDR1 is MNHEY, CDR2 SMNVEV (reference sequence). J was trimmed by 1 base and V by 11 bases; bases with no gene match: 6. In DNA form, the CDR3 reads TGTGCCTCGAGGGCGGGGGGCACAGATACGCAGTATTTT. Its protein product is CASRAGGTDTQYF.